The following is a TCR beta chain sequence with its context. What it binds is unknown. The germline V gene has CDR1 MDHEN and CDR2 SYDVKM. V was clipped by 5 bases and J by 2 bases, with 12 bases between them. This CDR3 region has 14 residues. TCR beta CDR3 sequences were amplified from RNA transcripts. An initial round of RT-PCR targeting the TCR CDR3 relied on the HTBI primer set. MiXCR, applied by TCRdb to the multiplex PCR reads, yields one record per CDR3 protein. The sample yields some 270,000 distinct CDR3 sequences, approximately 24% seen once. Uncontrolled infection, other autoimmune disease, pregnancy or lactation excluded patients. Diagnosing involved the use of clinical symptoms, serum thyroxine and TRAb, thyroid ultrasound and orbital computed tomography. The source of the sample is a study of T cells in Graves' hyperthyroidism and ophthalmopathy. Study-level results: Most clonotypes expanded in thyroid above 0.001 were likewise present in blood. In simple terms, a model built on 13 V-J features told ophthalmopathy apart from stable hyperthyroidism.

The J gene is TRBJ2-5, the V gene TRBV28, with unresolved D. The source is a woman aged 40 to 50 with Graves' ophthalmopathy. Material: blood. The CDR3 sequence: CASSPGPQQETQYF. The CDR3 DNA follows: TGTGCCAGCAGTCCCGGCCCGCAACAAGAGACCCAGTACTTC. Supplemented by reference TRBV28 and TRBJ2-5, the full variable domain reads DVKVTQSSRYLVKRTGEKVFLECVQDMDHENMFWYRQDPGLGLRLIYFSYDVKMKEKGDIPEGYSVSREKKERFSLILESASTNQTSMYLCASSPGPQQETQYFGPGTRLLVL.